This TCR beta chain appears in the sequencing data of a study of shared clonotypes between healthy human individuals. Study as a whole: Per-donor plates numbered three CD4 naive, three CD4 memory, two CD8 naive and one CD8 memory.

TCRdb keeps only in-frame clones here, not all; method: immunoSEQ multiplex PCR. The table records about 550,000 clones, nearly 97% of them present only once. Per germline, CDR1 MGHDK and CDR2 SYGVNS. The ends were cut back, 7 bases at V and 4 bases at J, with 13 bases in the middle. The CDR3 length is 13 residues. Terminally differentiated effector memory CD45RA+ cells were left out of the naive CD8 fraction, which was CD45RO-negative and positively selected for CCR7. The sample taken for sequencing was naive CD8+ T cells sorted from blood. The clonotype comes from a woman under 40 in good health. The chain carries TRBV25-1 and TRBJ1-1, with a possible D match to TRBD1 (5 bases). CDR3 residues: CASKPQGSTEAFF. The CDR3, as DNA: TGTGCCAGCAAACCCCAGGGATCCACTGAAGCTTTCTTT.